Presented here are 16 T cell receptor beta chains from one specimen sequenced in a study of T cell responses to AZD1222 COVID-19 vaccine. TCRdb's copy holds only in-frame clones and misses some; the assay was immunoSEQ multiplex PCR. Counted here are tens of thousands of clones, approximately 83% occurring once; the ten biggest clones make up about 3%. The sample was peripheral blood, taken 28 days after the second AZD1222 dose. Receptors originate from an adult who received the AZD1222 COVID-19 vaccine.

The rearrangement links TRBV12-3 or TRBV12-4 to TRBJ2-5, with D possibly matching TRBD2 (5 bases). CDR3 length: 13 amino acids. The V gene lost 6 bases and the J gene lost 5 bases, with 13 bases spanning the gap. DNA of the CDR3: TGTGCCAGCAGGCAGCGGTTGGGGGAGACCCAGTACTTC. This codes for CASRQRLGETQYF.

The gene calls are TRBV6-5 and TRBJ1-5; D is unresolved. Trimming removed 4 bases from V and 4 bases from J, with 11 bases in between. Per germline, CDR1 MNHEY and CDR2 SVGAGI. There are 14 residues in the CDR3. DNA of the CDR3: TGTGCCAGCAGTTTAGACACACGAAATCAGCCCCAGCATTTT. As protein: CASSLDTRNQPQHF.

The chain recombines TRBV27 with TRBJ2-7, with 11 bases matching TRBD2. Trimming cost V 2 bases and J 2 bases; bases outside gene matches: 8. Germline lookup yields CDR1 MNHEY and CDR2 SMNVEV (reference sequence). The CDR3 is made up of 17 amino acids. CDR3 in amino acids: CASSLSLAGGITYEQYF. The CDR3 nucleotides are TGTGCCAGCAGTTTAAGCCTAGCGGGAGGAATTACCTACGAGCAGTACTTC.

The rearrangement links TRBV10-2 to TRBJ2-2; D unclear. The length of the CDR3 is 11 residues. Trimming took 3 bases from V and 14 from J, leaving 10 bases between them. The germline V gene has CDR1 WSHSY and CDR2 SAAADI. The CDR3 reads CASSDAIELFF. CDR3 in DNA: TGCGCCAGCAGTGATGCCATTGAACTGTTTTTT.

This chain uses TRBV19 with TRBJ1-2; D uncertain. Germline V CDR1 and CDR2: LNHDA, SQIVND (reference sequence). The CDR3 is 14 residues long. V lost 4 bases and J lost 2, with 11 bases in between. The CDR3 reads CASSTHDRNYGYTF. As DNA, the CDR3 is TGTGCCAGTAGTACCCATGACCGAAACTATGGCTACACCTTC.

V is TRBV5-4 and J is TRBJ1-1, with a weak D call TRBD1 (5 bases). The V gene's germline CDR1 is SGHNT and CDR2 YYREEE (reference sequence). There are 16 residues in the CDR3. V was trimmed by 4 bases and J by 0 bases, leaving 16 bases between them. In DNA form, the CDR3 reads TGTGCCAGCAGCCAGGGTGGAGGGATTATGAACACTGAAGCTTTCTTT. As protein: CASSQGGGIMNTEAFF.

The chain combines TRBV30 with TRBJ1-1; TRBD1 matches 11 bases. Germline V gene data show CDR1 as GTSNPN and CDR2 as SVGIG (reference sequence). This CDR3 contains 15 residues. Germline trimming cut 0 bases from V and 5 bases from J; bases unmatched to any gene: 5. CDR3: CAWSVLGTGGTEAFF. The CDR3 DNA reads as TGTGCCTGGAGTGTACTCGGGACAGGGGGAACTGAAGCTTTCTTT.

The genes are TRBV9 and TRBJ1-3; possibly TRBD1 for D (6 bases). The CDR3 sequence is 15 residues long. From germline, CDR1 is SGDLS and CDR2 YYNGEE. Trimming took 4 bases from V and 2 from J, leaving 13 bases between them. CDR3 loop: CASSPRGGPGNTIYF. The CDR3, as DNA: TGTGCCAGCAGCCCCCGGGGGGGCCCTGGAAACACCATATATTTT.

The chain carries TRBV5-1 and TRBJ1-1; D remains ambiguous. The V gene lost 6 bases and the J gene lost 4 bases, with 16 bases spanning the gap. This CDR3 has 14 amino acids. Germline V CDR1 and CDR2: SGHRS, YFSETQ. CDR3 nucleotide sequence: TGCGCCAGCAATCAGGACGGCGGGAGCACTGAAGCTTTCTTT. Translating it yields CASNQDGGSTEAFF. The full variable domain, in which reference TRBV5-1 and TRBJ1-1 provide the parts outside the CDR3, is KAGVTQTPRYLIKTRGQQVTLSCSPISGHRSVSWYQQTPGQGLQFLFEYFSETQRNKGNFPGRFSGRQFSNSRSEMNVSTLELGDSALYLCASNQDGGSTEAFFGQGTRLTVV.

The chain is built from TRBV6-5 and TRBJ2-1; D uncertain. V dropped 0 bases and J dropped 5 bases, with 8 bases sitting between them. CDR1 and CDR2 (germline): MNHEY, SVGAGI. CDR3 length: 14 amino acids. CDR3 DNA: TGTGCCAGCAGTTACTCAGGGCCCGACAATGAGCAGTTCTTC. Protein product: CASSYSGPDNEQFF.

The chain links TRBV7-2 to TRBJ1-5; D remains unclear. V shed 2 bases and J shed 1 base, with 9 bases lying between them. Germline values: CDR1 SGHTA, CDR2 FQGNSA. The CDR3 runs to 15 residues. CDR3 bases: TGTGCCAGCAGCTTATTGGTCCAGAGCAATCAGCCCCAGCATTTT. Translated, it gives CASSLLVQSNQPQHF.

This chain connects TRBV30 to TRBJ1-2; the match to TRBD1 covers 8 bases. After removal of 8 bases from V and 5 bases from J, the junction contained 13 bases not matched to a gene. This CDR3 region has 14 residues. From germline, CDR1 is GTSNPN and CDR2 SVGIG (reference sequence). For the CDR3, the DNA is TGTGCCGGTCAACGGACAGGGAATTTTTATGGCTACACCTTC. It codes for CAGQRTGNFYGYTF.

This clone occurred a few times. The CDR3 bases are TGTGCCATCAGAGGACAGGGTAACTCCTACAATGAGCAGTTCTTC. Encoded protein: CAIRGQGNSYNEQFF. The rearrangement links TRBV10-3 to TRBJ2-1; 8 bases agree with TRBD1. The CDR3 has 15 amino acids. Per the germline V gene, CDR1 is ENHRY and CDR2 is SYGVKD. Unmatched junction bases numbered 4, after V lost 6 bases and J lost 0 bases.

The chain carries TRBV15 and TRBJ2-7, with no clear D. V lost 0 bases to trimming and J lost 4 bases, with 7 bases between them. This CDR3 spans 13 amino acids. Germline V gene sequence: CDR1 LNHNV, CDR2 YYDKDF (reference sequence). The CDR3 DNA follows: TGTGCCACCAGCAGAGAGGAGTCTTACGAGCAGTACTTC. Translation: CATSREESYEQYF.

V and J are TRBV2 and TRBJ2-3; either TRBD1 or TRBD2 may supply D (5 bases each). V was pared by 6 bases and J by 3 bases, with 16 bases between. Germline lookup yields CDR1 SNHLY and CDR2 FYNNEI. This CDR3 contains 15 residues. The CDR3 protein is CASSPGTRGTDTQYF. For the CDR3, the DNA is TGTGCCAGCAGCCCCGGGACCAGAGGAACAGATACGCAGTATTTT. Full variable domain (rest looked up from reference TRBV2 and TRBJ2-3): EPEVTQTPSHQVTQMGQEVILRCVPISNHLYFYWYRQILGQKVEFLVSFYNNEISEKSEIFDDQFSVERPDGSNFTLKIRSTKLEDSAMYFCASSPGTRGTDTQYFGPGTRLTVL.

The V call is TRBV28, the J call TRBJ2-3; D is undetermined. Trimming took 5 bases from V and 9 from J, leaving 15 bases between them. Germline CDR1 MDHEN, CDR2 SYDVKM. This CDR3 contains 13 residues. The CDR3 coding sequence is TGTGCCAGCAGTCACCGAGGAAGTTCGACGCAGTATTTT. Translating it yields CASSHRGSSTQYF.